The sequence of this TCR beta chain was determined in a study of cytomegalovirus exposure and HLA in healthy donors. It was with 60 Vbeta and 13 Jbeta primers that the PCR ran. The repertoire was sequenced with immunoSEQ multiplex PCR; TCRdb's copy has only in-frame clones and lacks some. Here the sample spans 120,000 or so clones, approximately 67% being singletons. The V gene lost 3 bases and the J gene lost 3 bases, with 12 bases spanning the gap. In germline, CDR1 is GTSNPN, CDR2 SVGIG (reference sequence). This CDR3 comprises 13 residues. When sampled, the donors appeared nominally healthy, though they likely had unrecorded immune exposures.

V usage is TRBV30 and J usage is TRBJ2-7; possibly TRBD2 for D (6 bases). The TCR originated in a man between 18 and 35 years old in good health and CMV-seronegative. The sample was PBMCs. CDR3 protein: CAWSAGLHYEQYF. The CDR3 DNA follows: TGTGCCTGGAGCGCGGGACTTCACTACGAGCAGTACTTC.